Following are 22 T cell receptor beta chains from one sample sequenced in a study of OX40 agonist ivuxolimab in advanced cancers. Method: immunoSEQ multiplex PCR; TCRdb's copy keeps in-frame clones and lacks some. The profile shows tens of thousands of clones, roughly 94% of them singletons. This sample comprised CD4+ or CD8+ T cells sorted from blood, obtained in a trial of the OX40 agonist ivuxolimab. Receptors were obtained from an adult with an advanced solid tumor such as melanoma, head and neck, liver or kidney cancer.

The CDR3 sequence: CASSFRLAGVSYEQYF. CDR3 sequence (DNA): TGTGCCAGCAGCTTCCGACTAGCGGGGGTTTCCTACGAGCAGTACTTC. This chain connects TRBV13 to TRBJ2-7; 12 nucleotides match TRBD2. This CDR3 contains 16 residues. With V trimmed by 3 bases and J by 1 base, 4 bases remained unmatched. Germline V gene sequence: CDR1 PRHDT, CDR2 FYEKMQ (reference sequence). Full variable domain (missing parts from reference TRBV13 and TRBJ2-7): AAGVIQSPRHLIKEKRETATLKCYPIPRHDTVYWYQQGPGQDPQFLISFYEKMQSDKGSIPDRFSAQQFSDYHSELNMSSLELGDSALYFCASSFRLAGVSYEQYFGPGTRLTVT.

CDR3 in DNA: TGTGCCAGTAGTTTCCACGGGACAGCCTACAATGAGCAGTTCTTC. Protein: CASSFHGTAYNEQFF. The chain is built from TRBV19 and TRBJ2-1; 7 positions agree with TRBD1. The CDR3 is made up of 15 amino acids. J gave up 2 bases and V 5 bases, and 6 bases lay outside the gene matches. Germline lookup yields CDR1 LNHDA and CDR2 SQIVND (reference sequence).

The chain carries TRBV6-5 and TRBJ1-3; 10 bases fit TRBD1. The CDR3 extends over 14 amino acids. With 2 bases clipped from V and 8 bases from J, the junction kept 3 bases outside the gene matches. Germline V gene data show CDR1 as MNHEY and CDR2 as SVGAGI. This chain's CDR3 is CASSYDGTGDTIYF. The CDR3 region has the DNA TGTGCCAGCAGTTACGATGGGACAGGGGACACCATATATTTT.

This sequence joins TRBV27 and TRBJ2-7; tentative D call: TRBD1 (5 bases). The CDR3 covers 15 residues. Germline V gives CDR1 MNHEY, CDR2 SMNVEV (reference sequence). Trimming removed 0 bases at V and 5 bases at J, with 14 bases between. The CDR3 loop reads CASSLSIGQGHEQYF. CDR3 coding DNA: TGTGCCAGCAGTTTATCGATAGGACAAGGCCACGAGCAGTACTTC.

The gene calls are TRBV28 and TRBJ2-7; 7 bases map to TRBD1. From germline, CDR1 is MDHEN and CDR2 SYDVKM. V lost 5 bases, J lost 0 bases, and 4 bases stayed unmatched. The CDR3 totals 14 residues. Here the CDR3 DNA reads TGTGCCAGCAGTACTCGGGACAGCTCCTACGAGCAGTACTTC. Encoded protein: CASSTRDSSYEQYF.

CDR3 region: CASSLGGAYRGPTEAFF. Here the CDR3 DNA reads TGTGCCAGCAGCTTGGGGGGGGCCTACAGGGGGCCCACTGAAGCTTTCTTT. The V gene is TRBV5-4, the J gene TRBJ1-1; 9 nucleotides agree with TRBD1. Germline V gene data show CDR1 as SGHNT and CDR2 as YYREEE (reference sequence). CDR3 length: 17 residues. The V and J ends lost 0 bases and 4 bases, in that order; junction bases with no gene match: 10.

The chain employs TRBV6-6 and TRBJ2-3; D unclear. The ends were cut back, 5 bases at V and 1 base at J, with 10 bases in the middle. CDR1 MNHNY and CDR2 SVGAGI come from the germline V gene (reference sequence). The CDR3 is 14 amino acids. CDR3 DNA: TGTGCCAGCAGTCAAAGTCACCGCACAGATACGCAGTATTTT. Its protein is CASSQSHRTDTQYF.

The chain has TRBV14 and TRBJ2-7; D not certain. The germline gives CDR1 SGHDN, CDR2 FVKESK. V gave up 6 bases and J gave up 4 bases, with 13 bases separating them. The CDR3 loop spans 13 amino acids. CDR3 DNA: TGTGCCAGCAGTCCTATGATTCGATACGAGCAGTACTTC. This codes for CASSPMIRYEQYF.

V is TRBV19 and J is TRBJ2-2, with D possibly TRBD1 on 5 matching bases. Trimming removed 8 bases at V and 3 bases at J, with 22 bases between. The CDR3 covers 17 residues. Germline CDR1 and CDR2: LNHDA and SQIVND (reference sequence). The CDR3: CASSLRPLRVDTGELFF. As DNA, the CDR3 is TGTGCCAGTTCCCTGCGCCCCCTCAGGGTGGACACCGGGGAGCTGTTTTTT.

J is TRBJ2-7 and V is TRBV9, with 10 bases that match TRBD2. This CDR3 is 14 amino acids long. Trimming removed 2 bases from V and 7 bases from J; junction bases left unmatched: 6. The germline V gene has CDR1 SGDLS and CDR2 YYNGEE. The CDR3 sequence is CASSVASGSLEQYF. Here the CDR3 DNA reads TGTGCCAGCAGCGTGGCTAGCGGGAGTTTGGAGCAGTACTTC.

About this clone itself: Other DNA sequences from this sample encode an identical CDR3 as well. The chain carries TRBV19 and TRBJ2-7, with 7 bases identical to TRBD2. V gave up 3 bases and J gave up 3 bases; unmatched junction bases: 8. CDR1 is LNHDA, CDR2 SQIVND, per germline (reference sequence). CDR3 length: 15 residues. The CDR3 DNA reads TGTGCCAGTAGTATCGTGGGGGGGTCGAGCTACGAGCAGTACTTC. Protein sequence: CASSIVGGSSYEQYF.

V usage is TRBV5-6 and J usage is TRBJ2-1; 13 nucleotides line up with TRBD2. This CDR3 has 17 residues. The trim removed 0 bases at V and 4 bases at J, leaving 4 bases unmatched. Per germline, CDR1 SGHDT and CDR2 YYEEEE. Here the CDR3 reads CASSLELAGGFYNEQFF. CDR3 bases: TGTGCCAGCAGCTTGGAACTAGCGGGAGGGTTTTACAATGAGCAGTTCTTC.

The CDR3 coding sequence is TGTGCCAGCAGCAAGACCTACGAGCAGTACTTC. This sequence encodes CASSKTYEQYF. V and J are TRBV13 and TRBJ2-7, with no clear D. V shed 5 bases and J shed 2 bases, with 4 bases lying between them. The germline V gene encodes CDR1 PRHDT and CDR2 FYEKMQ (reference sequence). There are 11 residues in the CDR3. The full variable domain, rest sourced from reference TRBV13 and TRBJ2-7, is AAGVIQSPRHLIKEKRETATLKCYPIPRHDTVYWYQQGPGQDPQFLISFYEKMQSDKGSIPDRFSAQQFSDYHSELNMSSLELGDSALYFCASSKTYEQYFGPGTRLTVT.

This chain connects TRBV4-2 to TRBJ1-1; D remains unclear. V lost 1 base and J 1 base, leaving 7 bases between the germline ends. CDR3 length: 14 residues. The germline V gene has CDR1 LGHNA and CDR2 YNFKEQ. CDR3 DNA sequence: TGTGCCAGCAGCCAAGGGGGAGAGAACACTGAAGCTTTCTTT. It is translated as CASSQGGENTEAFF.

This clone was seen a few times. Written as DNA, the CDR3 is TGTGCCAGCGGAATCTCCTACGAGCAGTACTTC. Its translation: CASGISYEQYF. J is TRBJ2-7 and V is TRBV6-5; D call uncertain. Per germline, CDR1 MNHEY and CDR2 SVGAGI. V was cut by 8 bases and J by 0 bases, with 5 bases left in between. The CDR3 spans 11 residues.

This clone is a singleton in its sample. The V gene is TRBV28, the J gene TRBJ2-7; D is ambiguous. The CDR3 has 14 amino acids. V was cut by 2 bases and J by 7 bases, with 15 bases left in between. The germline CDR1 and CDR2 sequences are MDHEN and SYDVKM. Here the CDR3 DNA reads TGTGCCAGCAGTTTAGGGCGCACCCACCGAGAGCAGTACTTC. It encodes CASSLGRTHREQYF.

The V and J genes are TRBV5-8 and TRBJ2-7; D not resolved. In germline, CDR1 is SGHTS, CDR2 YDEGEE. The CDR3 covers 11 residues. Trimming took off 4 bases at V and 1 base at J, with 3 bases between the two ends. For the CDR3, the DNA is TGTGCCAGCAGCGCATCCTACGAGCAGTACTTC. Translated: CASSASYEQYF.

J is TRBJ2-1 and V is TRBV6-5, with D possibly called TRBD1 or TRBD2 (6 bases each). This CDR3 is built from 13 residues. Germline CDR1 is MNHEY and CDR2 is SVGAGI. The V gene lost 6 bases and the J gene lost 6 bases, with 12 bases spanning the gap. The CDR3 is CASSPGGGNEQFF. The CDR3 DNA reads TGTGCCAGCAGCCCCGGAGGGGGCAATGAGCAGTTCTTC.

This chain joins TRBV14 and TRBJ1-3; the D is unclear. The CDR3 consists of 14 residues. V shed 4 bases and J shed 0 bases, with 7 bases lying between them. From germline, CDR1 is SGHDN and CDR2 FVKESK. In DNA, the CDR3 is TGTGCCAGCAGCCCACAGTACTCTGGAAACACCATATATTTT. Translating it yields CASSPQYSGNTIYF.

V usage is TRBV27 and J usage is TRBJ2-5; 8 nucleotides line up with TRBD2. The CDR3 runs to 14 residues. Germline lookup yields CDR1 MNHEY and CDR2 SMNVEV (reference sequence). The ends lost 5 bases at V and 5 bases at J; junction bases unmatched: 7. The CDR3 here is CASSPRTSLETQYF. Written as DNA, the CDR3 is TGTGCCAGCAGTCCAAGGACTAGCCTCGAGACCCAGTACTTC.

CDR3 coding DNA: TGTGCCAGCAGTTTTGGGGGGCAGAATAATGAAAAACTGTTTTTT. Translation: CASSFGGQNNEKLFF. The chain joins TRBV28 to TRBJ1-4, with D possibly matching TRBD1 (6 bases). The CDR3 loop spans 15 amino acids. Trimming removed 3 bases at V and 4 bases at J, with 12 bases between. The V gene's germline CDR1 is MDHEN and CDR2 SYDVKM.

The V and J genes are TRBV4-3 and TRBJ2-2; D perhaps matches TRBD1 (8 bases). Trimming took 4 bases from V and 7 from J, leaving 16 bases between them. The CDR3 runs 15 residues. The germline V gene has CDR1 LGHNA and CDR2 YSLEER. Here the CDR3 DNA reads TGCGCCAGCAGCCCCGACAGGGGAGGGATCGGGGAGCTGTTTTTT. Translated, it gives CASSPDRGGIGELFF.